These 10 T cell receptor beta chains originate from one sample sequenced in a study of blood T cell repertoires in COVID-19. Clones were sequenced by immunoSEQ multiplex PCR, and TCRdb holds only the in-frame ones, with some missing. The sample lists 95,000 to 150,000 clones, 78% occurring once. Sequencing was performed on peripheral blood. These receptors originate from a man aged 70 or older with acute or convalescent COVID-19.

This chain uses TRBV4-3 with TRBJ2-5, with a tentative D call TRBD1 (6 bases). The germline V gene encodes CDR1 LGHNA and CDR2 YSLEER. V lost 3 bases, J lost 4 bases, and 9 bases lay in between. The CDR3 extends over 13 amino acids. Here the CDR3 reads CASSQEQGETQYF. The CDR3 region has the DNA TGCGCCAGCAGCCAGGAACAGGGAGAGACCCAGTACTTC.

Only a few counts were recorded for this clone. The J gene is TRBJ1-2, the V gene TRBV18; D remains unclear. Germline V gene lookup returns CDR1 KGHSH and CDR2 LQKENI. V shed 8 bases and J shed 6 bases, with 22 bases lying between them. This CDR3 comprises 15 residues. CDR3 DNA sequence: TGTGCCAGCATTACCGGGGTTTCGGGCCTAAATGGCTACACCTTC. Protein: CASITGVSGLNGYTF.

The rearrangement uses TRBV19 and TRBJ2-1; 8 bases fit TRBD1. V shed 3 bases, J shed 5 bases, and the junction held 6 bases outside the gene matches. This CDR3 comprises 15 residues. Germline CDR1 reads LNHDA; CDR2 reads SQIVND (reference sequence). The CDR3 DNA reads TGTGCCAGTAGTATTCGGACAGGGAATAACAATGAGCAGTTCTTC. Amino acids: CASSIRTGNNNEQFF.

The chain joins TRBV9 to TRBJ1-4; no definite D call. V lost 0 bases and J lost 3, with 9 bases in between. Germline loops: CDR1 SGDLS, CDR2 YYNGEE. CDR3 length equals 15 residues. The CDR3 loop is CASSVGHQANEKLFF. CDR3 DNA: TGTGCCAGCAGCGTAGGACATCAAGCTAATGAAAAACTGTTTTTT.

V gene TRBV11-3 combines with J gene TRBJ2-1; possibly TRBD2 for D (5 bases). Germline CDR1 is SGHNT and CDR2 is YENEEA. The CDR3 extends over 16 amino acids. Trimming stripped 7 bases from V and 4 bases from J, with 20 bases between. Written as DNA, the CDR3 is TGTGCCAGCACCCTTGGAGGCGTCTCGGGGTACAATGAGCAGTTCTTC. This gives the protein CASTLGGVSGYNEQFF.

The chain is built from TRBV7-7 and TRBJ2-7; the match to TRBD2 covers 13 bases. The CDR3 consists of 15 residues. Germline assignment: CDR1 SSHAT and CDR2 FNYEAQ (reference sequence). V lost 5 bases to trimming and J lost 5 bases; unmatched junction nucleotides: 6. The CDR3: CASSPRTSGGHEQYF. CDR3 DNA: TGTGCCAGCAGCCCGCGGACTAGCGGGGGCCACGAGCAGTACTTC. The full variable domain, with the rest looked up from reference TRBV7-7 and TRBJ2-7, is GAGVSQSPRYKVTKRGQDVTLRCDPISSHATLYWYQQALGQGPEFLTYFNYEAQPDKSGLPSDRFSAERPEGSISTLTIQRTEQRDSAMYRCASSPRTSGGHEQYFGPGTRLTVT.

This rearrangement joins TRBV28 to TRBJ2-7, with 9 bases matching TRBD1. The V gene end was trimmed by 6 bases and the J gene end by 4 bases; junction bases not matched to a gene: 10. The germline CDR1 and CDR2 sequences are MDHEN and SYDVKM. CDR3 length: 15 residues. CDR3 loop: CASSPLLDRGYEQYF. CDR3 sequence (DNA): TGTGCCAGCAGCCCCTTGTTAGACAGGGGGTACGAGCAGTACTTC. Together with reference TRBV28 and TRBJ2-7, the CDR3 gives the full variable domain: DVKVTQSSRYLVKRTGEKVFLECVQDMDHENMFWYRQDPGLGLRLIYFSYDVKMKEKGDIPEGYSVSREKKERFSLILESASTNQTSMYLCASSPLLDRGYEQYFGPGTRLTVT.

This CDR3 is CASSLAGRTANTEAFF. DNA for the CDR3: TGTGCCAGCAGCTTAGCTGGAAGGACAGCTAACACTGAAGCTTTCTTT. This sequence joins TRBV7-2 and TRBJ1-1, with a tentative D call TRBD1 (6 bases). V was cut by 0 bases and J by 2 bases, with 13 bases left in between. The CDR3 extends over 16 amino acids. CDR1 is SGHTA and CDR2 is FQGNSA in the germline V gene.

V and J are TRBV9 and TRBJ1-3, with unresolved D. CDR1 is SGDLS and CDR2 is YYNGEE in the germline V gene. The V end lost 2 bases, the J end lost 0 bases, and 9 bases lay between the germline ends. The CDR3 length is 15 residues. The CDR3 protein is CASSVTEGSGNTIYF. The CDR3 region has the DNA TGTGCCAGCAGCGTCACGGAGGGCTCTGGAAACACCATATATTTT.

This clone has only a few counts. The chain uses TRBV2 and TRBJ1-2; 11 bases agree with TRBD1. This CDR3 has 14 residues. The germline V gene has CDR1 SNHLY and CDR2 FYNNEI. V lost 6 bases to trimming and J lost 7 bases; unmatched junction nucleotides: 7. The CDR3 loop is CASRSGQGGRGYTF. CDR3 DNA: TGTGCCAGCAGGTCGGGACAGGGGGGCCGTGGCTACACCTTC.